Listed here are 28 T cell receptor beta chains from one sample, sequenced in a study of cytomegalovirus exposure and HLA in healthy donors. PCR primers comprised 60 Vbeta and 13 Jbeta primers. Sequencing was performed with immunoSEQ multiplex PCR; in TCRdb, only in-frame clones are kept and a portion is missing. Its table lists over 150,000 clones. Sequenced: PBMCs. The receptors come from a boy between 10 and 17 years old in good health and CMV-seronegative.

This chain connects TRBV6-5 to TRBJ1-4; maybe TRBD1 (6 bases). The V gene's germline CDR1 is MNHEY and CDR2 SVGAGI. Trimming shortened V by 3 bases and J by 3 bases, and 11 bases separated the two germline ends. This CDR3 region has 15 residues. For the CDR3, the DNA is TGTGCCAGCAGTTATGATACAGGGTCTAATGAAAAACTGTTTTTT. As protein: CASSYDTGSNEKLFF.

The chain uses TRBV9 and TRBJ2-1; 8 positions agree with TRBD1. V shed 0 bases and J 6 bases; nucleotides not matched to a gene: 8. This CDR3 spans 16 amino acids. Germline V gene lookup returns CDR1 SGDLS and CDR2 YYNGEE. This CDR3 is CASSVGGQAGVNEQFF. DNA for the CDR3: TGTGCCAGCAGCGTAGGGGGACAGGCCGGGGTCAATGAGCAGTTCTTC.

The V call is TRBV4-1, the J call TRBJ1-1; weak D call: TRBD1 (5 bases). Trimming stripped 3 bases from V and 4 bases from J, with 9 bases between. Germline V gives CDR1 MGHRA, CDR2 YSYEKL. This CDR3 is built from 13 residues. CDR3 protein: CASSQGRGTEAFF. DNA for the CDR3: TGCGCCAGCAGCCAGGGGCGGGGCACTGAAGCTTTCTTT.

V is TRBV12-2 and J is TRBJ2-5; TRBD1 reflects the table's D call only, with no check against the DNA. TRBV12-2 is a pseudogene segment. The CDR3 runs to 14 residues. The CDR3 region has the DNA TGTGCAAGTCGCTTAGTACAGAACCAAGAGACCCAGTACTTC. Amino acid sequence: CASRLVQNQETQYF.

The chain has TRBV5-6 and TRBJ1-2, with a weak D call TRBD1 (5 bases). Between the trimmed V and J ends, which lost 1 base and 9 bases, there was a span of 22 bases. The CDR3 sequence is 16 residues long. Germline V CDR1 and CDR2: SGHDT, YYEEEE. The CDR3 loop reads CASSLSGVASYKSYTF. The DNA for the CDR3 is TGTGCCAGCAGCTTGTCGGGGGTGGCTTCTTATAAGAGCTACACCTTC.

CDR3: CASSLRRGGVFYGYTF. CDR3 DNA: TGTGCCAGCAGCCTCCGTCGGGGGGGAGTCTTCTATGGCTACACCTTC. The chain is built from TRBV5-8 and TRBJ1-2; D may be TRBD1 (5 bases). V lost 4 bases, J lost 4 bases, and 20 bases lay in between. Germline CDR1 and CDR2: SGHTS and YDEGEE. This CDR3 is 16 amino acids long.

The chain combines TRBV11-2 with TRBJ1-4, with D maybe TRBD1 (5 bases). This CDR3 region has 15 residues. Germline CDR1 SGHAT, CDR2 FQNNGV. V was clipped by 5 bases and J by 3 bases, with 13 bases between them. The CDR3: CASSAAGGANEKLFF. In DNA form, the CDR3 reads TGTGCCAGCAGCGCGGCGGGGGGAGCTAATGAAAAACTGTTTTTT.

The rearrangement joins TRBV9 to TRBJ1-1, with D unclear. The CDR3 is 14 residues long. In germline, CDR1 is SGDLS, CDR2 YYNGEE. Trimming removed 1 base at V and 1 base at J, with 8 bases between. The CDR3 reads CASSVNGRNTEAFF. The CDR3 region has the DNA TGTGCCAGCAGCGTAAACGGTAGGAACACTGAAGCTTTCTTT.

The CDR3 protein is CASSLSGEDEQYF. As DNA, the CDR3 is TGTGCCAGCAGTTTGTCGGGGGAGGACGAGCAGTACTTC. V gene TRBV6-5 combines with J gene TRBJ2-7; D might be TRBD2 (6 bases). Trimming removed 4 bases at V and 5 bases at J, with 12 bases between. The V gene's germline CDR1 is MNHEY and CDR2 SVGAGI. This CDR3 contains 13 residues.

The V gene is TRBV28, the J gene TRBJ1-1; D might be TRBD1 (6 bases). V was clipped by 3 bases and J by 4 bases, with 9 bases between them. Germline V lookup: CDR1 MDHEN, CDR2 SYDVKM. The CDR3 length is 13 residues. This chain's CDR3 is CASSFTGFTEAFF. CDR3 DNA: TGTGCCAGCAGTTTTACAGGGTTCACTGAAGCTTTCTTT.

V usage is TRBV9 and J usage is TRBJ2-7; perhaps TRBD1 as D (6 bases). Germline CDR1 SGDLS, CDR2 YYNGEE. CDR3 length equals 14 residues. V dropped 3 bases and J dropped 4 bases, with 14 bases sitting between them. In DNA, the CDR3 is TGTGCCAGCAGCGCAGGGGACGGTTTTTACGAGCAGTACTTC. As protein: CASSAGDGFYEQYF.

This chain uses TRBV11-2 with TRBJ2-7, with TRBD2 identical over 8 bases. The CDR3 has 16 amino acids. V lost 1 base, J lost 1 base, and 6 bases stayed unmatched. Per the germline V gene, CDR1 is SGHAT and CDR2 is FQNNGV. CDR3 amino acids: CASSLASGLASYEQYF. CDR3 DNA sequence: TGTGCCAGCAGCTTAGCATCAGGACTAGCATCCTACGAGCAGTACTTC.

The chain joins TRBV19 to TRBJ2-3, with D unresolved. V lost 6 bases and J lost 4, with 17 bases in between. There are 15 residues in the CDR3. Per the germline V gene, CDR1 is LNHDA and CDR2 is SQIVND (reference sequence). In nucleotides, the CDR3 is TGTGCCAGTAGCCTTGACTCCCTCCTCGCAGATACGCAGTATTTT. Its translation: CASSLDSLLADTQYF.

The J gene is TRBJ2-3, the V gene TRBV6-1, with D perhaps matching TRBD2 (5 bases). The CDR3 runs to 12 residues. From germline, CDR1 is MNHNS and CDR2 SASEGT. V was trimmed by 7 bases and J by 2 bases, leaving 7 bases between them. Written as DNA, the CDR3 is TGTGCCAGCAAGGAGGTCACAGATACGCAGTATTTT. It yields the protein CASKEVTDTQYF.

The rearrangement joins TRBV15 to TRBJ1-6; 10 positions agree with TRBD1. CDR3 size: 16 residues. V lost 3 bases, J lost 6 bases, and 5 bases stayed unmatched. Germline V gene sequence: CDR1 LNHNV, CDR2 YYDKDF (reference sequence). CDR3 nucleotide sequence: TGTGCCACCAGCAGGGCGGACAGGGGGGTTAATTCACCCCTCCACTTT. Amino acid sequence: CATSRADRGVNSPLHF.

The chain has TRBV28 and TRBJ1-2; perhaps TRBD1 as D (5 bases). The V end was cut by 4 bases, the J end by 0 bases, with 18 bases between. The CDR3 has 17 amino acids. Germline V gene lookup returns CDR1 MDHEN and CDR2 SYDVKM. In DNA form, the CDR3 reads TGTGCCAGCAGTTCCCACGGGACTGCGGACGCTAACTATGGCTACACCTTC. It yields the protein CASSSHGTADANYGYTF.

This chain connects TRBV5-4 to TRBJ2-3; no clear D gene. The V gene's germline CDR1 is SGHNT and CDR2 YYREEE (reference sequence). Between the trimmed V and J ends, which lost 2 bases and 5 bases, there was a span of 12 bases. CDR3 length: 14 residues. CDR3 DNA sequence: TGTGCCAGCAGCTTTTACTACTCCAGAGATACGCAGTATTTT. Residues: CASSFYYSRDTQYF.

The chain carries TRBV2 and TRBJ2-3; 8 bases are shared with TRBD2. The CDR3 is made up of 16 amino acids. Losses at the gene ends were 3 bases for V and 2 bases for J; bases not matched to a gene: 7. Germline V gives CDR1 SNHLY, CDR2 FYNNEI. The CDR3 nucleotides are TGTGCCAGCAGTGAGTCGGGACTAGATCCCACAGATACGCAGTATTTT. It encodes CASSESGLDPTDTQYF.

The chain employs TRBV19 and TRBJ1-5; D uncertain. The ends were cut back, 5 bases at V and 4 bases at J, with 12 bases in the middle. Germline V gene sequence: CDR1 LNHDA, CDR2 SQIVND (reference sequence). CDR3 length equals 14 residues. The CDR3 DNA is TGTGCCAGTAGTTCCCCCAATACTAATCAGCCCCAGCATTTT. Translating gives CASSSPNTNQPQHF.

The rearrangement uses TRBV5-5 and TRBJ2-7; weak D call: TRBD1 (6 bases). Germline V gene lookup returns CDR1 SGHKS and CDR2 YYEKEE (reference sequence). V was trimmed by 0 bases and J by 6 bases, leaving 13 bases between them. The CDR3 is made up of 14 amino acids. In nucleotides, the CDR3 is TGTGCCAGCAGCTTGGCCCCAGGGGCTGGCGAGCAGTACTTC. Encoded protein: CASSLAPGAGEQYF.

The chain links TRBV15 to TRBJ2-7, with D possibly being TRBD1 (5 bases). Trimming removed 1 base from V and 4 bases from J, with 11 bases in between. The germline CDR1 and CDR2 sequences are LNHNV and YYDKDF (reference sequence). The CDR3 sequence is 14 residues long. CDR3 protein: CATSRAVQGYEQYF. As DNA, the CDR3 is TGTGCCACCAGCAGAGCAGTCCAGGGATACGAGCAGTACTTC.

The J gene is TRBJ2-5, the V gene TRBV5-6; D perhaps matches TRBD1 (5 bases). The better agreement between TRBJ2-7 and the DNA end casts doubt on the J call. CDR3 length: 13 residues. Germline-derived CDR1 and CDR2 are SGHDT and YYEEEE. In nucleotides, the CDR3 is TGTGCCAGCAGCCATTGGGCAGGGTTCGAGCAGTACTTC. This encodes CASSHWAGFEQYF.

A word on this clone: The sample carries other DNA sequences with the same CDR3. The J gene is TRBJ1-1, the V gene TRBV19; D ambiguous. Germline loops: CDR1 LNHDA, CDR2 SQIVND (reference sequence). V lost 5 bases to trimming and J lost 0 bases, with 7 bases between them. The CDR3 totals 13 residues. The CDR3 is CASSVHLNTEAFF. The CDR3 bases are TGTGCCAGTAGTGTCCATCTGAACACTGAAGCTTTCTTT.

The chain carries TRBV6-1 and TRBJ2-5, with TRBD2 matching over 10 bases. J was trimmed by 5 bases and V by 0 bases; bases with no gene match: 9. Germline CDR1 MNHNS, CDR2 SASEGT. The CDR3 runs 17 residues. The CDR3 reads CASSEALGAGGRETQYF. CDR3 sequence (DNA): TGTGCCAGCAGTGAAGCGCTCGGAGCGGGGGGGCGGGAGACCCAGTACTTC.

V usage is TRBV12-2 and J usage is TRBJ1-2; no DNA check was done on the table's D call, TRBD1. TRBV12-2 is a documented pseudogene. This CDR3 comprises 15 residues. CDR3 sequence reads: CASRLVDRNYNGYTF. The DNA for the CDR3 is TGTGCAAGTCGCTTAGTGGACAGGAACTATAATGGCTACACCTTC.

This sequence joins TRBV30 and TRBJ1-1; 8 nucleotides align to TRBD1. In germline, CDR1 is GTSNPN, CDR2 SVGIG (reference sequence). The CDR3 spans 13 residues. After removal of 8 bases from V and 2 bases from J, the junction contained 7 bases not matched to a gene. Written as DNA, the CDR3 is TGTGCCGGAGACAGGGGTCGAAACACTGAAGCTTTCTTT. Translation: CAGDRGRNTEAFF.

The CDR3 loop reads CASSFPGMDNQPQHF. CDR3 nucleotides: TGTGCCAGCAGTTTTCCGGGGATGGACAATCAGCCCCAGCATTTT. V usage is TRBV28 and J usage is TRBJ1-5; D uncertain. CDR1 is MDHEN and CDR2 is SYDVKM in the germline V gene. The length of the CDR3 is 15 residues. V lost 3 bases, J lost 3 bases, and 12 bases lay in between.

The rearrangement joins TRBV2 to TRBJ2-2, with a tentative D call TRBD1 (6 bases). This CDR3 has 12 amino acids. The germline CDR1 and CDR2 sequences are SNHLY and FYNNEI. Trimming took off 7 bases at V and 5 bases at J, with 8 bases between the two ends. The CDR3 coding sequence is TGTGCCAGCAACAGGGAAACCGGGGAGCTGTTTTTT. Translating it yields CASNRETGELFF.